A selection of T cell receptor beta chains follows, all from one sample in a study of PD-1 blockade in classical Hodgkin lymphoma. The protocol was immunoSEQ multiplex PCR, while the TCRdb copy is restricted to in-frame clones and leaves out a portion. The data show tens of thousands of clones, about 86% seen once. The sample in question was CD4+ T cells from blood, obtained before the fourth cycle of nivolumab. The receptors originated from a human donor with classical Hodgkin lymphoma. Both conserved end residues are part of each CDR3. The D gene is left open where the match is weak. Size tells how often a clone was seen (once, few, many) or the class of an expanded clone, and some rows leave it out.

v_gene	d_gene	abundance	len	j_gene	CDR3nt	CDR3aa
TRBV5-1	NA	NA	14	TRBJ1-6	TGCGCCAGCAGCTTGGAGAGGGGCGGTTCACCCCTCCACTTT	CASSLERGGSPLHF
TRBV28	NA	NA	17	TRBJ2-1	TGTGCCAGCAGTTTAATAGGGGTCAGGGGGGCATTCAATGAGCAGTTCTTC	CASSLIGVRGAFNEQFF
TRBV7-9	NA	NA	13	TRBJ2-3	TGTGCCAGCAGCTCGCCGTCCACAGATACGCAGTATTTT	CASSSPSTDTQYF
TRBV5-1	NA	NA	16	TRBJ1-4	TGCGCCAGCAGCTTGGAGGGCAGGGGCAATAATGAAAAACTGTTTTTT	CASSLEGRGNNEKLFF
TRBV7-9	NA	NA	14	TRBJ2-1	TGTGCCAGCAGCTTAGAGGGCCCATGGGTTGAGCAGTTCTTC	CASSLEGPWVEQFF
TRBV2	NA	NA	16	TRBJ2-3	TGTGCCAGCACCGACCCTGGGCAGGGCAGCGCAGATACGCAGTATTTT	CASTDPGQGSADTQYF
TRBV7-8	NA	NA	14	TRBJ2-7	TGTGCCAGCAGCTCTAAGCCCCGGGCCTACGAGCAGTACTTC	CASSSKPRAYEQYF
TRBV18	TRBD2	NA	15	TRBJ2-7	TGTGCCAGCTCACCGACTAGCGGGACCTCCTACGAGCAGTACTTC	CASSPTSGTSYEQYF
TRBV18	NA	NA	12	TRBJ2-1	TGTGCCAGCGAGCTAGTGGGCAATGAGCAGTTCTTC	CASELVGNEQFF
TRBV10-3	TRBD2	NA	15	TRBJ2-1	TGTGCCATCAGTTCCGGGACTAGCGGCTTCAATGAGCAGTTCTTC	CAISSGTSGFNEQFF
TRBV7-2	NA	few	12	TRBJ1-6	TGTGCCAGCAGCCCCGCATTGGGGACCCTCCACTTT	CASSPALGTLHF
TRBV6-1	TRBD1	NA	17	TRBJ2-7	TGTGCCAGCAGTGTTGGAACCGGGACAGGGACCACCTACGAGCAGTACTTC	CASSVGTGTGTTYEQYF
TRBV21-1	NA	NA	17	TRBJ2-1	TGTGCCAGCAGCCCCAGCGGGGGGCCGGGTCCTACCGATGAGCAGTTCTTC	CASSPSGGPGPTDEQFF
TRBV21-1	NA	once	16	TRBJ2-5	TGTGCCAGCAGAACCGAGGAGAAAGGGTTCTCGGAGACCCAGTACTTC	CASRTEEKGFSETQYF
TRBV14	TRBD1	NA	15	TRBJ2-3	TGTGCCAGCAGCCAAGACCAAAGGACAGGAAATACGCAGTATTTT	CASSQDQRTGNTQYF
TRBV9	TRBD1	NA	15	TRBJ1-1	TGTGCCAGCAGCGTAGGGGGACAGGGGTACACTGAAGCTTTCTTT	CASSVGGQGYTEAFF
TRBV7-8	NA	NA	15	TRBJ2-1	TGTGCCAGCAGGGGTAGTGGTAGCGGATACAATGAGCAGTTCTTC	CASRGSGSGYNEQFF
TRBV2	TRBD2	few	14	TRBJ2-7	TGTGCCAGCAGGGAGACTAGCGGACCCTACGAGCAGTACTTC	CASRETSGPYEQYF
TRBV6-1	NA	few	15	TRBJ1-3	TGTGCCAGCAGTGAAGCCCCGGGGTCTGGAAACACCATATATTTT	CASSEAPGSGNTIYF
TRBV5-1	TRBD1	NA	14	TRBJ2-5	TGCGCCAGCAGCGGGGGACAGGGGGAAGAGACCCAGTACTTC	CASSGGQGEETQYF
TRBV6-1	NA	NA	14	TRBJ2-4	TGTGCCAGCAGTATCCGGACAGTAGAAAACATTCAGTACTTC	CASSIRTVENIQYF
TRBV29-1	NA	NA	11	TRBJ2-7	TGCAGCGTCAGGTTAACCTACGAGCAGTACTTC	CSVRLTYEQYF
TRBV6-1	NA	NA	13	TRBJ2-5	TGTGAGAACAGGACGGAAGAGTGCGGGACCCAGTACTTC	CENRTEECGTQYF
TRBV20-1	TRBD2	once	10	TRBJ2-5	TGCAGTGCCGGGAGGGAGACCCAGTACTTC	CSAGRETQYF
TRBV7-9	NA	NA	12	TRBJ1-6	TGTGCCAGCAGCCCCCAAAATTCACCCCTCCACTTT	CASSPQNSPLHF
TRBV7-6	TRBD1	NA	15	TRBJ1-2	TGTGCCAGCAGCTTAGGACAGGGGGCAGGCTATGGCTACACCTTC	CASSLGQGAGYGYTF
TRBV6-5	TRBD2	NA	15	TRBJ2-1	TGTGCCAGCAGGGCCCGACTAGCAGGTTACAATGAGCAGTTCTTC	CASRARLAGYNEQFF
TRBV28	NA	NA	13	TRBJ1-4	TGTGCCAGCAGGCCCTCCGTGGGGGAAAAACTGTTTTTT	CASRPSVGEKLFF
TRBV7-2	TRBD1	NA	15	TRBJ2-7	TGTGCCAGCAGCTTAATAGGGGGACAGGGCTACGAGCAGTACTTC	CASSLIGGQGYEQYF
TRBV27	TRBD1	once	16	TRBJ2-5	TGTGCCAGCAGTTTCAAAAGGACAGGGCAGCGGGAGACCCAGTACTTC	CASSFKRTGQRETQYF
TRBV7-9	NA	NA	14	TRBJ1-4	TGTGCCACCCGGTCCAGGCGGCCTAATGAAAAACTGTTTTTT	CATRSRRPNEKLFF
TRBV2	NA	NA	14	TRBJ2-3	TGTGCCAGCAGTGAGGCCCCTGGCAGGGATACGCAGTATTTT	CASSEAPGRDTQYF
TRBV19	TRBD1	NA	15	TRBJ2-7	TGTGCCAGTAGTCGGCCGGGACAGCCTTACTACGAGCAGTACTTC	CASSRPGQPYYEQYF
TRBV18	NA	NA	16	TRBJ1-4	TGTGCCAGCTCACGCCGACAGATTGCAACTAATGAAAAACTGTTTTTT	CASSRRQIATNEKLFF
TRBV9	TRBD1	NA	15	TRBJ2-7	TGTGCCAGCAGCGCAGGGGGGACAGGAGATTACGAGCAGTACTTC	CASSAGGTGDYEQYF
TRBV7-9	NA	few	11	TRBJ1-1	TGTGCCAGCTTTAGGGACACTGAAGCTTTCTTT	CASFRDTEAFF
TRBV6-6	NA	few	15	TRBJ1-2	TGTGCCAGCAGTTACTCCTCGGGGGAGGGTTATGGCTACACCTTC	CASSYSSGEGYGYTF
TRBV2	NA	NA	10	TRBJ1-1	TGTGCCAGCAGTGAAACCAGAGCTTTCTTT	CASSETRAFF
TRBV5-1	NA	once	13	TRBJ2-7	TGCGCCAGCAGGAGGGACCCTGGTTGGGAGCAGTACTTC	CASRRDPGWEQYF
TRBV28	NA	once	14	TRBJ1-4	TGTGCCAGCAGTTTAATCTCAACTAATGAAAAACTGTTTTTT	CASSLISTNEKLFF
TRBV28	TRBD2	NA	16	TRBJ2-1	TGTGCCAGCAGTCCGCACCTAGCGGCAACCTACAATGAGCAGTTCTTC	CASSPHLAATYNEQFF
TRBV5-1	NA	NA	14	TRBJ1-1	TGCGCCAGCAGCTTGACGGCGGGGGTCACTGAAGCTTTCTTT	CASSLTAGVTEAFF
TRBV10-3	NA	NA	16	TRBJ2-1	TGTGCCATCAGGGAGCTAGGTCCCGGCTCCTACAATGAGCAGTTCTTC	CAIRELGPGSYNEQFF
TRBV6-5	NA	NA	15	TRBJ2-3	TGTGCCAGCAAGGGACAAGCCGGTCCCACAGATACGCAGTATTTT	CASKGQAGPTDTQYF
TRBV7-8	NA	NA	12	TRBJ2-5	TGTGCCAGCAGCTCCCCGGGGGAGACCCAGTACTTC	CASSSPGETQYF
TRBV7-9	TRBD2	NA	15	TRBJ2-1	TGTGCCAGCAGCGATCCGGGACTAGGACGCAATGAGCAGTTCTTC	CASSDPGLGRNEQFF
TRBV7-9	TRBD1	NA	13	TRBJ2-7	TGTGCCAGCAGCTTAGCAGGGGGCAACGAGCAGTACTTC	CASSLAGGNEQYF
TRBV6-1	NA	NA	11	TRBJ2-7	TGTGCCAGCAGTGAATCCTACGAGCAGTACTTC	CASSESYEQYF
TRBV18	TRBD1	NA	13	TRBJ1-2	TGTGCCAGCTCACCTACGACAGGGGAACGCTACACCTTC	CASSPTTGERYTF
TRBV7-6	NA	NA	14	TRBJ2-5	TGTGCCAGCAGCTTAGACCCAGGGGCAAAGACCCAGTACTTC	CASSLDPGAKTQYF
TRBV7-2	TRBD1	once	14	TRBJ2-7	TGTGCCAGCAGCTTAGTGGGGACAGGGCGCGAGCAGTACTTC	CASSLVGTGREQYF
TRBV6-1	NA	NA	14	TRBJ1-3	TGTGCCAGCACCTTGCGGGGATCAGGAAACACCATATATTTT	CASTLRGSGNTIYF
TRBV27	NA	NA	12	TRBJ2-3	TGTGCCACCATTTCCAGGGGAGATACGCAGTATTTT	CATISRGDTQYF
TRBV5-6	TRBD1	NA	14	TRBJ2-7	TGTGCCAGCAGCTTGACAGGGGAATCCTACGAGCAGTACTTC	CASSLTGESYEQYF
TRBV30	NA	NA	14	TRBJ2-7	TGTGCCTGGAGTAGGGGGGATCCGATCTACGAGCAGTACTTC	CAWSRGDPIYEQYF
TRBV5-1	NA	NA	13	TRBJ2-7	TGCGCCAGCAGCTTGGCCGGGGTTCCCGAGCAGTACTTC	CASSLAGVPEQYF
TRBV5-8	NA	NA	15	TRBJ2-7	TGTGCCAGCAGCTTGGGGGGAGGCCTCTCCTACGAGCAGTACTTC	CASSLGGGLSYEQYF
TRBV30	NA	NA	15	TRBJ1-5	TGTGCCTGGAGTGTCCGAGACAGCCTCAATCAGCCCCAGCATTTT	CAWSVRDSLNQPQHF
TRBV27	NA	NA	13	TRBJ2-1	TGTGCCAGCAGTTCCCGATATGGGGCAAAGCAGTTCTTC	CASSSRYGAKQFF
TRBV7-6	NA	NA	15	TRBJ1-1	TGTGCCAGCAGCCCTAGCCCGGGGATGAACACTGAAGCTTTCTTT	CASSPSPGMNTEAFF